Listed here is a single T cell receptor (beta chain). Antigen unknown. Profiling relied on immunoSEQ multiplex PCR, and the TCRdb table lists in-frame clones only, not all of them. The data contain around 100,000 clones, around 92% of them singletons. The sample belongs to a study of T cell responses to AZD1222 COVID-19 vaccine. Study findings and constraints: Seropositivity was recorded at baseline in only 6 or 7 AZD1222 recipients. Within unmutated variant regions lay the reported targets of nearly half of spike-specific TCRs. Increases in Spike-specific TCR breadth and depth were seen after two AZD1222 doses. Most donors were white British, females outnumbered males, and clonal diversity was possibly underestimated.

Sequencing used peripheral blood, obtained on day 0 of AZD1222 vaccination. This TCR was sampled from an adult in good health.

As DNA, the CDR3 is TGTGCCAGCTCACTAGGGGGCCCCACAGATACGCAGTATTTT. It is translated as CASSLGGPTDTQYF. This sequence joins TRBV18 and TRBJ2-3; 7 bases align to TRBD1. Germline-derived CDR1 and CDR2 are KGHSH and LQKENI. The CDR3 is 14 residues long. V lost 4 bases to trimming and J lost 2 bases; unmatched junction nucleotides: 3.